The next 23 T cell receptor beta chains were all read from a single sample in a study of tumor-infiltrating lymphocytes in primary liver carcinoma. They got blood RNA out of unsorted whole blood and also pulled out germline DNA. Using a constant-region primer together with ProtoScript II reverse transcriptase, TCR beta cDNA was made from 500 ng of total RNA. Investigators got TCR beta libraries out of three nested multiplex PCR rounds, done with slightly modified ARM-PCR. Investigators reported that the first two PCR rounds, at roughly 10 cycles each, used TRBV1-TRBV30 forward primers with a C-beta reverse primer. One entry per CDR3 protein, called by TCRdb with MiXCR from the multiplex PCR reads. Of about 310,000 distinct CDR3 sequences listed, nearly 60% are singletons. The source material was peripheral blood. These receptor sequences come from a woman in her twenties or thirties with primary liver carcinoma and hepatitis B virus infection.

Remarks on this clonotype: This may be a read error, as it is one base from a much larger clone. Written as DNA, the CDR3 is TGTGCCAGCAATGAAGAGGCAGGCTATGGCTACACCTTC. Protein product: CASNEEAGYGYTF. The gene calls are TRBV6-1 and TRBJ1-2; D gene unclear. CDR3 size: 13 residues. Germline V gene lookup returns CDR1 MNHNS and CDR2 SASEGT.

In this sample, this clonotype turned up a few times. The gene calls are TRBV28 and TRBJ2-4; D remains unclear. The germline gives CDR1 MDHEN, CDR2 SYDVKM. CDR3 size: 13 residues. The germline V and J ends were trimmed by 8 bases and 4 bases, with 12 bases remaining between them. In nucleotides, the CDR3 is TGTGCCAGCGAAGACTTTGCGAAAAACATTCAGTACTTC. It specifies CASEDFAKNIQYF.

Regarding this clonotype: The junction departs from the called germline gene at one end, perhaps through a read error. The chain combines TRBV5-4 with TRBJ2-5, with 8 nucleotides matching TRBD2. The CDR3 has 14 residues. Germline assignment: CDR1 SGHNT and CDR2 YYREEE (reference sequence). CDR3 sequence (DNA): TGTGCCAGCAGCTTAGCGGGAGTGGAAGAGACCAAGTACTTC. This sequence encodes CASSLAGVEETKYF.

In the case of this clonotype: The CDR3 does not close with the conserved phenylalanine or tryptophan, likely indicating a read error. V is TRBV5-8 and J is TRBJ2-7, with 8 bases matching TRBD2. J gave up 2 bases and V 5 bases, and 21 bases lay outside the gene matches. This CDR3 is 19 amino acids long. The germline V gene has CDR1 SGHTS and CDR2 YDEGEE. CDR3 in amino acids: CASSPPGLDFGATTYEQYS. CDR3 in DNA: TGTGCCAGCAGTCCCCCGGGACTAGACTTTGGGGCGACTACCTACGAGCAGTACTCC.

The chain recombines TRBV6-5 with TRBJ1-1; weak D call: TRBD1 (5 bases). Germline lookup yields CDR1 MNHEY and CDR2 SVGAGI. This CDR3 is built from 13 residues. Trimming left V 2 bases short and J 6 bases short, with 10 bases between. The CDR3 reads CASSYTRVSEAFF. The DNA of the CDR3 is TGTGCCAGCAGTTACACCAGGGTATCTGAAGCTTTCTTT.

With regard to this clonotype: Relative to the germline gene, one junction end is altered; a read error may explain this. The rearrangement uses TRBV4-1 and TRBJ1-1; D remains unclear. The CDR3 contains 16 residues. From germline, CDR1 is MGHRA and CDR2 YSYEKL. The CDR3 spells CVSSPRVQRGGAEAFF. DNA of the CDR3: TGCGTCAGCAGCCCGAGGGTCCAGCGGGGTGGGGCTGAAGCTTTCTTT.

This clonotype was observed a single time. J is TRBJ2-5 and V is TRBV28; 9 nucleotides agree with TRBD1. The CDR3 totals 15 residues. J gave up 1 base and V 7 bases, and 7 bases lay outside the gene matches. In germline, CDR1 is MDHEN, CDR2 SYDVKM. The CDR3 DNA reads as TGTGCCAGCATCTCGGGGACAGGGACCCAAGAGACCCAGTACTTC. It translates to CASISGTGTQETQYF.

J is TRBJ1-4 and V is TRBV7-8, with 12 bases fitting TRBD1. The germline CDR1 and CDR2 sequences are SGHVS and FQNEAQ. The CDR3 has 18 residues. V dropped 5 bases and J dropped 7; count of bases not matched to a gene: 14. CDR3 amino acids: CASSLNPGQGARGEKLFF. CDR3 nucleotides: TGTGCCAGCAGCCTGAACCCGGGACAGGGGGCGCGCGGTGAAAAACTGTTTTTT. The whole variable domain, filled in from reference TRBV7-8 and TRBJ1-4, reads GAGVSQSPRYKVAKRGQDVALRCDPISGHVSLFWYQQALGQGPEFLTYFQNEAQLDKSGLPSDRFFAERPEGSVSTLKIQRTQQEDSAVYLCASSLNPGQGARGEKLFFGSGTQLSVL.

This clonotype was counted at least ten times. The rearrangement links TRBV29-1 to TRBJ2-7; no reliable D call. V was clipped by 5 bases and J by 3 bases, with 8 bases between them. Germline assignment: CDR1 SQVTM and CDR2 ANQGSEA. There are 11 residues in the CDR3. The CDR3 region has the DNA TGCAGCGTTCGGACGGGCTACGAGCAGTACTTC. It specifies CSVRTGYEQYF.

Concerning this clonotype itself: One end of the junction does not line up with germline, which may come from a read error. J is TRBJ2-1 and V is TRBV4-3; D is possibly TRBD2 (5 bases). The CDR3 is 16 amino acids. Looked up from germline, CDR1 is LGHNA and CDR2 is YSLEER. The CDR3 DNA sequence: TGTGTCAGCAGCCAAGATACAAGCGGCCCTTACAATGAGCAGCTCTTC. Translation: CVSSQDTSGPYNEQLF.

This clonotype appeared once. This CDR3 reads CASSSGGGRNEQFF. In DNA form, the CDR3 reads TGCGCCAGCAGTTCAGGAGGAGGCCGGAATGAGCAGTTCTTC. The rearrangement links TRBV5-1 to TRBJ2-1, with D possibly TRBD2 on 5 matching bases. Deletions cut 5 bases from V and 7 bases from J, with 16 bases between. Germline lookup yields CDR1 SGHRS and CDR2 YFSETQ. The CDR3 sequence is 14 residues long. Together with reference TRBV5-1 and TRBJ2-1, the CDR3 gives the full variable domain: KAGVTQTPRYLIKTRGQQVTLSCSPISGHRSVSWYQQTPGQGLQFLFEYFSETQRNKGNFPGRFSGRQFSNSRSEMNVSTLELGDSALYLCASSSGGGRNEQFFGPGTRLTVL.

The sample holds many counts of this clonotype. This chain joins TRBV11-1 and TRBJ2-1; the match to TRBD2 covers 7 bases. CDR3 length: 16 amino acids. J gave up 5 bases and V 3 bases, and 10 bases lay outside the gene matches. CDR1 and CDR2 (germline): SGHAT, FQDESV (reference sequence). For the CDR3, the DNA is TGTGCCAGCAGCTTGATAGCGGGCTTGTCACACAATGAGCAGTTCTTC. Protein: CASSLIAGLSHNEQFF.

This clonotype was recorded only once. A much larger clone is a single base away; this may be a read error. The V gene is TRBV29-1, the J gene TRBJ1-2; perhaps TRBD1 as D (5 bases). The ends were cut back, 7 bases at V and 3 bases at J, with 18 bases in the middle. Germline CDR1 and CDR2: SQVTM and ANQGSEA. The CDR3 consists of 14 residues. The CDR3 loop reads CSADIVGRYYGYTF. Here the CDR3 DNA reads TGCAGCGCTGATATCGTGGGACGGTACTATGGCTACACCTTC.

The rearrangement uses TRBV5-5 and TRBJ2-2; D possibly matches TRBD1 or TRBD2 (6 bases each). Trimming left V 2 bases short and J 7 bases short, with 12 bases between. This CDR3 region has 14 residues. Germline V gene lookup returns CDR1 SGHKS and CDR2 YYEKEE (reference sequence). CDR3 sequence reads: CASSFVQGGGELFF. The CDR3 DNA reads TGTGCCAGCAGCTTCGTACAGGGAGGCGGGGAGCTGTTTTTT. The variable domain in full, completed from reference TRBV5-5 and TRBJ2-2, reads DAGVTQSPTHLIKTRGQQVTLRCSPISGHKSVSWYQQVLGQGPQFIFQYYEKEERGRGNFPDRFSARQFPNYSSELNVNALLLGDSALYLCASSFVQGGGELFFGEGSRLTVL.

About this clonotype: This clone may be a read error of a much larger clone one base away. The gene calls are TRBV4-2 and TRBJ2-3, with 8 positions matching TRBD2. This CDR3 is 16 amino acids long. The germline V gene has CDR1 LGHNA and CDR2 YNFKEQ. This chain's CDR3 is CTSGISRAGAGDTQYF. CDR3 nucleotide sequence: TGTACCAGCGGTATATCCAGAGCGGGAGCTGGAGATACGCAGTATTTT.

Note on this clonotype: The junction shows a germline mismatch at one end, possibly a read error. The CDR3, as DNA: TGTGGCAGCAGCTTAAGTGTCCCAGCTAATCCCCGAGAGCAGTTCTTC. Translation gives CGSSLSVPANPREQFF. This chain joins TRBV11-2 and TRBJ2-1, with unresolved D. The CDR3 loop spans 16 amino acids. Looked up from germline, CDR1 is SGHAT and CDR2 is FQNNGV.

This clonotype was seen at least ten times. V and J are TRBV4-3 and TRBJ2-7, with TRBD1 matching over 11 bases. The V gene end was trimmed by 0 bases and the J gene end by 3 bases; junction bases not matched to a gene: 4. This CDR3 has 16 amino acids. Germline CDR1 and CDR2: LGHNA and YSLEER. CDR3 coding DNA: TGCGCCAGCAGCCAAGATTGGGACAGGGGGGTCTACGAGCAGTACTTC. It specifies CASSQDWDRGVYEQYF.

Points on this clonotype: Mismatch with germline at one junction end may stem from a read error. This chain joins TRBV29-1 and TRBJ2-2; TRBD2 is a possible D gene (5 bases). This CDR3 has 14 residues. Germline-derived CDR1 and CDR2 are SQVTM and ANQGSEA. The CDR3 DNA sequence: TGCAGCGTTGACCTTAACTTTCCAACCGGGGAGCCGTTTTTT. The encoded protein is CSVDLNFPTGEPFF.

A few counts support this clonotype. This chain connects TRBV28 to TRBJ2-1; 9 nucleotides match TRBD2. Trimming took 7 bases from V and 7 from J; bases not matched to a gene: 5. Germline values: CDR1 MDHEN, CDR2 SYDVKM. The CDR3 covers 13 residues. CDR3 region: CASTAGGTNEQFF. The CDR3 nucleotides read TGTGCCAGCACGGCGGGAGGGACAAATGAGCAGTTCTTC.

This clonotype came up many times. The chain links TRBV4-1 to TRBJ1-1, with a weak D call TRBD1 (5 bases). Germline CDR1 is MGHRA and CDR2 is YSYEKL. V lost 1 base and J lost 2, with 8 bases in between. The CDR3 covers 14 residues. The CDR3 nucleotides are TGCGCCAGCAGCCAAGCCAGGGTTAACACTGAAGCTTTCTTT. It specifies CASSQARVNTEAFF.

The chain joins TRBV7-3 to TRBJ2-1; D is unclear. CDR1 SGHTA and CDR2 FQGTGA come from the germline V gene. The CDR3 runs to 14 residues. V was clipped by 2 bases and J by 1 base, with 6 bases between them. The CDR3 protein is CASSLRPSYNEQFF. As DNA, the CDR3 is TGTGCCAGCAGCTTACGACCATCCTACAATGAGCAGTTCTTC.

This clonotype is judged medium-sized. V and J are TRBV11-3 and TRBJ2-3, with a tentative D call TRBD2 (5 bases). V lost 0 bases and J lost 8, with 9 bases in between. The CDR3 loop spans 13 amino acids. The germline V gene has CDR1 SGHNT and CDR2 YENEEA. CDR3 loop: CASSLEGARTQYF. The DNA for the CDR3 is TGTGCCAGCAGCTTAGAGGGAGCGCGTACGCAGTATTTT.

The gene calls are TRBV12-3 or TRBV12-4 and TRBJ1-5; weak D call: TRBD1 (5 bases). Trimming removed 6 bases from V and 5 bases from J, with 20 bases in between. The CDR3 has 16 amino acids. The CDR3 protein is CASSPLDTGTDQPQHF. CDR3 nucleotides: TGTGCCAGCAGCCCTTTAGATACGGGGACGGATCAGCCCCAGCATTTT.